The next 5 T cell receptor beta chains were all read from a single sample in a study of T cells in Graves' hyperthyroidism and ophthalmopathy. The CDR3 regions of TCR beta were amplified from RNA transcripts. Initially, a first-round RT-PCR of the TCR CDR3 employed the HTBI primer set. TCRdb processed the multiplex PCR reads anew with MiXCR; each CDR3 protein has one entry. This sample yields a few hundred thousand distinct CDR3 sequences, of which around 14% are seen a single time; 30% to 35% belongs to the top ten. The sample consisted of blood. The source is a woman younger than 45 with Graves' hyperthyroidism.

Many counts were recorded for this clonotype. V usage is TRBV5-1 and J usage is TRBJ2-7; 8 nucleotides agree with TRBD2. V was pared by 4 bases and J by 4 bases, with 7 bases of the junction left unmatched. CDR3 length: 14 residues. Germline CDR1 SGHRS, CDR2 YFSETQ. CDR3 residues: CASSPSGSLYEQYF. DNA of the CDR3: TGCGCCAGCAGCCCCAGCGGGAGCTTGTACGAGCAGTACTTC.

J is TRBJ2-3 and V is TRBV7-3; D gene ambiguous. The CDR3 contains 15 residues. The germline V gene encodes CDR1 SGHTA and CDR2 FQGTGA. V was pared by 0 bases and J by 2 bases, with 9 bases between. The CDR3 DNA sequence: TGTGCCAGCAGCTTAACATGGGGAATCACAGATACGCAGTATTTT. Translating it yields CASSLTWGITDTQYF.

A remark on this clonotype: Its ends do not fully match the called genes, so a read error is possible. Here the CDR3 DNA reads TGTGCCAGCAGCCTTAGTCAGGGGGCTGTGAACACCGGGGGGCTGTTTTTT. Its protein is CASSLSQGAVNTGGLFF. The chain recombines TRBV7-6 with TRBJ2-2, with 8 bases identical to TRBD1. Germline CDR1 and CDR2: SGHVS and FNYEAQ. The CDR3 runs 17 residues.

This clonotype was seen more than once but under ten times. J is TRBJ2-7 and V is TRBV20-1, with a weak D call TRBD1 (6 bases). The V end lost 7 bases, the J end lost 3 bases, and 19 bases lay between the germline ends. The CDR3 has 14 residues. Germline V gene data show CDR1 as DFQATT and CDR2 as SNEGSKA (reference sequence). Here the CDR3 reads CSVHRGGAGYEQYF. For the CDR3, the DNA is TGCAGTGTTCATAGAGGGGGTGCGGGCTACGAGCAGTACTTC.

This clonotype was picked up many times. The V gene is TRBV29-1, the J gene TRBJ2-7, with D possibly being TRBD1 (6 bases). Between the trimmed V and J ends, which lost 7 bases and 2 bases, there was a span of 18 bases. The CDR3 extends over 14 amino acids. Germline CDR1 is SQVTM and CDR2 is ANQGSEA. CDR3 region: CSGSQGAGTYEQYF. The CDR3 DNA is TGCAGCGGATCACAGGGAGCTGGGACCTACGAGCAGTACTTC.